This T cell receptor (beta chain) was recorded in a study of T cell responses to AZD1222 COVID-19 vaccine. Sequenced by immunoSEQ multiplex PCR; TCRdb stores in-frame clones only, minus some. Altogether about 140,000 clones are present, about nine tenths being singletons, with the ten largest covering around 1.3%. Details on this clone: The antigen remains undetermined.

The study's findings and limits: Nearly half of unique spike-specific TCRs reportedly avoided B.1.351 and B.1.1.7 mutated regions.

V shed 0 bases and J shed 7 bases, with 7 bases lying between them. The CDR3 sequence is 13 residues long. Per the germline V gene, CDR1 is SGDLS and CDR2 is YYNGEE. V gene TRBV9 combines with J gene TRBJ2-2; D is perhaps TRBD1 (5 bases). The sequence was obtained from an adult in good health. The specimen comprised peripheral blood, sampled on day 0 of AZD1222 vaccination. The CDR3 nucleotides are TGTGCCAGCAGCGTAGGAAGGGGCGGGGAGCTGTTTTTT. This translates into CASSVGRGGELFF.